These T cell receptor beta chains were read from a single sample in a study of T cells in Graves' hyperthyroidism and ophthalmopathy. TCRdb re-derived calls from the multiplex PCR reads in MiXCR, one entry per CDR3 protein. The table shows about 210,000 distinct CDR3 sequences, with 17% occurring only once. The specimen was blood. The origin of the receptors is a man over 45 with Graves' hyperthyroidism. Both conserved end residues are part of each CDR3. The order of the fields is D gene, J gene, clone size, V gene, CDR3 DNA, CDR3 protein. A D gene is named only where the DNA matches it firmly. Size tells how often a clone was seen (once, few, many) or the class of an expanded clone, and some rows leave it out.

- TRBJ2-1 few TRBV7-3 TGTGCCAGCAGCTTAGAGGGGGCCTACAATGAGCAGTTCTTC CASSLEGAYNEQFF
- TRBJ2-7 many TRBV7-9 TGTGCCAGCAGCTTAGCGGACCCGCCCTACGAGCAGTACTTC CASSLADPPYEQYF
TRBD2 TRBJ2-1 - TRBV28 TGTGCCACCAGAAGCGGGCTAGCGGCCAATGAGCAGTTCTTC CATRSGLAANEQFF
- TRBJ2-4 - TRBV4-1 TGCGCCAGCAGCCAACCAGTAGCGGTCGGGCTGGCCAAAAACATTCAGTACTTC CASSQPVAVGLAKNIQYF
- TRBJ1-5 - TRBV4-2 TGTGCCAGCAGCCAAGATAGTGGCAGCAATCAGCCCCAGCATTTT CASSQDSGSNQPQHF
TRBD2 TRBJ2-1 many TRBV24-1 TGTGCCACCAGCGCTGGACTAGCGGACCCTGGCTCCTACAATGAGCAGTTCTTC CATSAGLADPGSYNEQFF
- TRBJ2-7 many TRBV7-2 TGTGCCAGCAGCCGAAGTAGGGGAGGCGAGCAGTACTTC CASSRSRGGEQYF
- TRBJ1-1 few TRBV20-1 TGCAGTGCTAAAAGGGCAGATGAAGCTTTCTTT CSAKRADEAFF
- TRBJ1-1 many TRBV11-3 TGTGCCAGCAGCTTAGCGGGGATCGGACACAACACTGAAGCTTTCTTT CASSLAGIGHNTEAFF
TRBD2 TRBJ2-7 - TRBV10-3 TGTGCCATCAGTGAGTCGATACTAGCGGCCTACGAGCAGTACTTC CAISESILAAYEQYF
- TRBJ2-7 many TRBV7-8 TGTGCCAGCAGCGCAGAGACAGGCAACTCCTACGAGCAGTACTTC CASSAETGNSYEQYF
- TRBJ1-6 few TRBV12-3/TRBV12-4 TGTGCCAGCAGGCGAGGGCAGAATAATTCACCCCTCCACTTT CASRRGQNNSPLHF
- TRBJ2-7 few TRBV6-1 TGTGCCAGCAGCCTGGGACATATATACGAGCAGTACTTC CASSLGHIYEQYF
- TRBJ2-5 - TRBV5-1 TGTGCCAGCAGCTTGTGGGGGGCTGAGACCCAGTACTTC CASSLWGAETQYF
TRBD2 TRBJ2-1 - TRBV3-1 TGTGCCAGCAGCCAAGATTGGGGGGGCTCCTACAATGAGCAGTTCTTC CASSQDWGGSYNEQFF
- TRBJ1-1 - TRBV7-3 TGTGCCAGCAGCTTAAATGGGGCAGGAACTGAAGCTTTCTTT CASSLNGAGTEAFF
- TRBJ1-1 few TRBV6-1 TGTGCCAGCAGTCTACGGGACGGTGAAGCTTTCTTT CASSLRDGEAFF
TRBD2 TRBJ2-5 many TRBV7-9 TGTGCCAGCAGCCTCATAGCGGGAGGGAAAGAGACCCAGTACTTC CASSLIAGGKETQYF
- TRBJ1-2 many TRBV20-1 TGCAGTGCTAGAGATCTCAGCGGGGGCGTCTATGGCTACACCTTC CSARDLSGGVYGYTF
TRBD2 TRBJ2-7 few TRBV20-1 TGCAGTGCTTCGCCGGGACTAGCCTACGAGCAGTACTTC CSASPGLAYEQYF
TRBD2 TRBJ2-1 - TRBV7-2 TGTGCCAGCAGCCGACCGGGACTAGCGGTTTCCTACAATGAGCAGTTCTTC CASSRPGLAVSYNEQFF
- TRBJ2-1 many TRBV7-6 TGTGCCAGCAGCCCCTGGGGGACCTACAATGAGCAGTTCTTC CASSPWGTYNEQFF
TRBD1 TRBJ2-1 few TRBV10-1 TGCGCCAGCAGTGAGAGGGACAGGGTTGGGGATGGTGAGCAGTTCTTC CASSERDRVGDGEQFF
- TRBJ2-7 - TRBV7-9 TGTGCCAGCAGCTTACCTGGGACCTACGAGCAGTACTTC CASSLPGTYEQYF
- TRBJ1-2 many TRBV5-1 TGCGCCAGCAGCTCCGGGGCAGGGGAGGGCTATGGCTACACCTTC CASSSGAGEGYGYTF
- TRBJ2-5 once TRBV20-1 TGCAGTGCTTGGGACAGGGGGGTGCTAGCGGGAGGGCCCCAGAAAGGAGAGACCCAGTACTTC CSAWDRGVLAGGPQKGETQYF
- TRBJ1-2 - TRBV29-1 TGCAGCGTCAACCGGGACGGAAACTATGGCTACACCTTC CSVNRDGNYGYTF
- TRBJ2-1 - TRBV12-5 TGTGCTAGTGGTTTGGTAAAGGGGACCTCCTACAATGAGCAGTTCTTC CASGLVKGTSYNEQFF
- TRBJ2-4 few TRBV5-1 TGCGCCAGCAGCTTGGTGGTGGGGAGTGGAAACATTCAGTACTTC CASSLVVGSGNIQYF
TRBD1 TRBJ2-1 - TRBV27 TGTGCCAGCAGTTATTACAGGGGAGTGGGTGAGCAGTTCTTC CASSYYRGVGEQFF
- TRBJ2-3 many TRBV3-1 TGTGCCAGCAGCCGGACAGAAGGCAGCACAGGCACGCAGTATTTT CASSRTEGSTGTQYF
TRBD2 TRBJ2-7 few TRBV6-1 TGTGCCAGCACAGTCTACAGGACTAGCGGACGGGAGCAGTACTTC CASTVYRTSGREQYF
- TRBJ1-2 many TRBV27 TGTGCCAGCAGTCCGACAGGAAACTATGGCTACACCTTC CASSPTGNYGYTF
- TRBJ1-4 many TRBV20-1 TGCAGTGCTAGAAGAGACGATGAAAAACTGTTTTTT CSARRDDEKLFF
- TRBJ2-3 few TRBV10-2 TGCGCCAGCAGTGAGGAGGGCCGCGGTCCAGATACGCAGTATTTT CASSEEGRGPDTQYF
- TRBJ2-1 many TRBV18 TGTGCCAGCTCACCAACCCGGGAGCTCGACAATGAGCAGTTCTTC CASSPTRELDNEQFF
TRBD1 TRBJ1-5 - TRBV7-8 TGTGCCAGCAGCGAGGACAGGGCTCAGCCCCAGCATTTT CASSEDRAQPQHF
- TRBJ2-7 many TRBV12-3/TRBV12-4 TGTGCCAGCGGGCCCCGAGGTCCTACAGGGTTCTACGAGCAGTACTTC CASGPRGPTGFYEQYF
- TRBJ1-1 many TRBV5-6 TGTGCCAGCAGCTCCGACATGGGCACTGAAGCTTTCTTT CASSSDMGTEAFF
- TRBJ2-6 many TRBV11-2 TGTGCCAGCAGCATGAGTGGGGCCAACGTCCTGACTTTC CASSMSGANVLTF
TRBD1 TRBJ1-5 - TRBV19 TGTGCCAGTTCCGGGACAGCGGATCAGCCCCAGCATTTT CASSGTADQPQHF
- TRBJ2-2 many TRBV20-1 TGCAGTGCTAGGGGAACGAACACCGGGGAGCTGTTTTTT CSARGTNTGELFF
TRBD2 TRBJ2-5 many TRBV28 TGTGCCAGCAGTTTACGAGGGGAGGGAGAGACCCAGTACTTC CASSLRGEGETQYF
TRBD1 TRBJ1-5 many TRBV6-2/TRBV6-3 TGTGCCAGCAGTACAGGGGGCAGATATCAGCCCCAGCATTTT CASSTGGRYQPQHF
TRBD1 TRBJ2-7 medium-sized TRBV28 TGTGCCAGCAGCCCATCGGGACAGGGGACCGACGAGCAGTACTTC CASSPSGQGTDEQYF
TRBD1 TRBJ2-7 - TRBV20-1 TGCAGTGCTAGACTTCAAGACAGGGGGCTCTCCGAGCAGTACTTC CSARLQDRGLSEQYF
- TRBJ2-2 - TRBV15 TGTGCCACCAGCAGATCCAGAGGGGGCACCGGGGAGCTGTTTTTT CATSRSRGGTGELFF
- TRBJ2-7 many TRBV7-3 TGTGCCAGCAGCTTATTTGGGGGAGAGCAGTACTTC CASSLFGGEQYF
- TRBJ2-5 - TRBV6-2/TRBV6-3 TGTGCCAGCACCAAACCGAGAGAAGAGACCCAGTACTTC CASTKPREETQYF
- TRBJ1-5 many TRBV12-3/TRBV12-4 TGTGCCAGCACCCCTGGGGTCGGTCAGCCCCAGCATTTT CASTPGVGQPQHF
TRBD2 TRBJ2-3 many TRBV20-1 TGCAGTGCTAGAACTACACTCGGGAGGGCAGATACGCAGTATTTT CSARTTLGRADTQYF
- TRBJ2-2 - TRBV12-3/TRBV12-4 TGTGCCAGCAGCCTAGGGCGGGCGGGCGCCGGGGAGCTGTTTTTT CASSLGRAGAGELFF
- TRBJ2-7 few TRBV14 TGTGCCAGCAGCCAAGGGTTTCGGGGGAGAGGGTACGAGCAGTACTTC CASSQGFRGRGYEQYF
TRBD2 TRBJ2-1 once TRBV11-2 TGTGCCAGCGGATACCCCCCTACCGGGACTAGCAGGAGAGAGAATGAGCAGTTCTTC CASGYPPTGTSRRENEQFF
TRBD2 TRBJ2-7 - TRBV19 TGTGCCAGTAGTATCGGGCTAGCGGACTCCTACGAGCAGTACTTC CASSIGLADSYEQYF
- TRBJ2-3 many TRBV7-3 TGTGCCAGCAGCTTCTCCGCGGGGTCAGATACGCAGTATTTT CASSFSAGSDTQYF
TRBD2 TRBJ2-2 many TRBV3-1 TGTGCCAGCAGCCGAGCTAGCGGGAGTATCACCGGGGAGCTGTTTTTT CASSRASGSITGELFF
- TRBJ1-4 once TRBV2 TGTGCCAGCAGTGAAGAGACAGGAGGTGAAAAACTGTTTTTT CASSEETGGEKLFF
- TRBJ2-7 few TRBV19 TGTGCCAGTAAGTGGGCTCGGGGGTCCTACGAGCAGTACTTC CASKWARGSYEQYF